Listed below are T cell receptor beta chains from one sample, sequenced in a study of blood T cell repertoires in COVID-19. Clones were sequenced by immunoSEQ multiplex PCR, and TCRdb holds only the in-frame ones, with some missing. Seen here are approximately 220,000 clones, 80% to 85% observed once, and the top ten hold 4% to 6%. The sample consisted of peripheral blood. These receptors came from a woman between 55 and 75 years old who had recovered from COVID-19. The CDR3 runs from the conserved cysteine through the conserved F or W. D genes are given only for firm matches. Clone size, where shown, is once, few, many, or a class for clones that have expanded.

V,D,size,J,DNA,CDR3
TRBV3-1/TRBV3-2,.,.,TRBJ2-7,TGTGCCAGCAGCCAAGATAGGATGACAGGAGCCTCCTACGAGCAGTACTTC,CASSQDRMTGASYEQYF
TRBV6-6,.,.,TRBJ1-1,TGTGCCAGCAGTTCCAGGGGTGGGTGGACTGAAGCTTTCTTT,CASSSRGGWTEAFF
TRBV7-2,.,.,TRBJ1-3,TGTGCCAGCAGCTTAGGGGGGGGCCTCTCTGGAAACACCATATATTTT,CASSLGGGLSGNTIYF
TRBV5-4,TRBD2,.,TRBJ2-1,TGTGCCAGCAGGCAAGCGGGGGGAGTTTATGGGCAGTTCTTC,CASRQAGGVYGQFF
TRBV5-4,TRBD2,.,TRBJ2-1,TGTGCCAGCAGTTCCGGGCGGCGGGGGGTCTACAATGAGCAGTTCTTC,CASSSGRRGVYNEQFF
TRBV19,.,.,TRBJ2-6,TGTGCCAGCAGGGGAACCGGCTTTTTTGCCTCCGGGGCCAACGTCCTGACTTTC,CASRGTGFFASGANVLTF
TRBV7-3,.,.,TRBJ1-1,TGTGCCAGCAGCTTAGCCCCTCTACCGACAGGACTCACTGAAGCTTTCTTT,CASSLAPLPTGLTEAFF
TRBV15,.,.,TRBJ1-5,TGTGCCACCAGCAGAGATGCCCCAGGGATGGGACAGCCCCAGCATTTT,CATSRDAPGMGQPQHF
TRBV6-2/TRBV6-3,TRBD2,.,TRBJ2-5,TGTGCCAGCAGCCACGCAGGGACTAGCGGGGTTGAGACCCAGTACTTC,CASSHAGTSGVETQYF
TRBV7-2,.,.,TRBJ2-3,TGTGCCAGCAGGACAGACACAGATACGCAGTATTTT,CASRTDTDTQYF
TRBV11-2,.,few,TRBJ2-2,TGTGCCAGCAGCCGCTTGTCGGGGAAGGGCGGAGGTGGGGAGCTGTTTTTT,CASSRLSGKGGGGELFF
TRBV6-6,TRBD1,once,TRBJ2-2,TGTGCCAGCAGTGGGGGACAGGGGACCGGGGAGCTGTTTTTT,CASSGGQGTGELFF
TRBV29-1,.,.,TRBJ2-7,TGCAGCGTTGACACACCCGGGACTCAACACTACGAGCAGTACTTC,CSVDTPGTQHYEQYF
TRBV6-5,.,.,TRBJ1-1,TGTGCCAGCAGATCCGCCCAAAGGGGCACTGAAGCTTTCTTT,CASRSAQRGTEAFF
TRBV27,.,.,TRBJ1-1,TGTGCCAGCAGTTCTCAGGGGAACACTGAAGCTTTCTTT,CASSSQGNTEAFF
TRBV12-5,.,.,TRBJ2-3,TGTGCTAGTGGTTTGGGACAGGACACAGATACGCAGTATTTT,CASGLGQDTDTQYF
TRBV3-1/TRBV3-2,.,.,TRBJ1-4,TGTGCCAGCAGCCCCCTGGGGGGGCGCGGTGAAAAACTGTTTTTT,CASSPLGGRGEKLFF
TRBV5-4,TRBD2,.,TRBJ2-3,TGTGCCAGCAGCTTCGGGCGGGGGGGCCAGTCAGATACGCAGTATTTT,CASSFGRGGQSDTQYF
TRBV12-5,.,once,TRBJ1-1,TGTGCTAGTGGTTTGGTAACGGAGCAGGCTTTCTTT,CASGLVTEQAFF
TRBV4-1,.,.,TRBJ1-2,TGCGCCAGCAGCCGGAGGACAGTCGCTAACTATGGCTACACCTTC,CASSRRTVANYGYTF
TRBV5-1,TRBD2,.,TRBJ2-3,TGCGCCAGCAGCCATAGCGGGGATGTGGTAAATACGCAGTATTTT,CASSHSGDVVNTQYF
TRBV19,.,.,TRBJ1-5,TGTGCCAGTAGTGTAACGGACAGTACCCATCAGCCCCAGCATTTT,CASSVTDSTHQPQHF
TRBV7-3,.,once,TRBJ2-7,TGTGCCAGCAGCCGACCCGGGGGCGAGCAGTACTTC,CASSRPGGEQYF
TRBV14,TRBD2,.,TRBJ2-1,TGTGCCAGCAGCCAATCGGGGGGGCAATACAATGAGCAGTTCTTC,CASSQSGGQYNEQFF
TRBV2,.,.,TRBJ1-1,TGTGCCAGCAAAGCGGGGAATGAAGCTTTCTTT,CASKAGNEAFF
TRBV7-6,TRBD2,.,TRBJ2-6,TGTGCCAGCAGTCGGACTAGCGGGGGGACTCACTCTGGGGCCAACGTCCTGACTTTC,CASSRTSGGTHSGANVLTF
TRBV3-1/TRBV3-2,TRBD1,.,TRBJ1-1,TGTGCCAGCAGCCCCGGCAGGGGGCACACTGAAGCTTTCTTT,CASSPGRGHTEAFF
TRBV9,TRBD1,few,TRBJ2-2,TGTGCCAGCAGCCCCGGACAGGTGAACACCGGGGAGCTGTTTTTT,CASSPGQVNTGELFF
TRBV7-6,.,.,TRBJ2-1,TGTGCCAGCAGCCGAGGCTGGGGGGTGAACAATGAGCAGTTCTTC,CASSRGWGVNNEQFF
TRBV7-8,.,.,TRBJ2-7,TGTGCCAGCAGCTTAGCGGGAGTAGCGAGTCACGAGCAGTACTTC,CASSLAGVASHEQYF
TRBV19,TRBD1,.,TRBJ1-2,TGTGCCAGTATTCAAAGGACAGGGCCGGGGTATGGCTACACCTTC,CASIQRTGPGYGYTF
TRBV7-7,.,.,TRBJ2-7,TGTGCTAGCAGCTTAGACGGAGCGGACTCCTACGAGCAGTACTTC,CASSLDGADSYEQYF
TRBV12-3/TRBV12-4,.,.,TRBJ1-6,TGTGCCAGCAGCCTAGTTGTTTCACCCCTCCACTTT,CASSLVVSPLHF
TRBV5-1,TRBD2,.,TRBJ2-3,TGCGCCAGCAGCTTGACTAGCGGGGGGCCTAGCACAGATACGCAGTATTTT,CASSLTSGGPSTDTQYF
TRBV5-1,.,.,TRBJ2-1,TGCGCCAGCAACCAACTTGTAGCGAGCTCCTACAATGAGCAGTTCTTC,CASNQLVASSYNEQFF
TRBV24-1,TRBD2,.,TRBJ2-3,TGTGCCACCAGTGATTTAAAGGCTAGCGGGGGTCTCGATACGCAGTATTTT,CATSDLKASGGLDTQYF
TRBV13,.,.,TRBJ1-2,TGTGCCAGCAGCTCGGGGAGGGGGGCGATTCGCGATGGCTACACCTTC,CASSSGRGAIRDGYTF
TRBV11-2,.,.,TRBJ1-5,TGTGCCAGCAGCCGAGAGTCGGGTCAGCCCCAGCATTTT,CASSRESGQPQHF
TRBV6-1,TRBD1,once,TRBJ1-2,TGTGCCAGCAGTGACCGGGACAGGGGGCTATTTTGGTATGGCTACACCTTC,CASSDRDRGLFWYGYTF
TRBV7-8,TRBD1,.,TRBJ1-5,TGTGCCAGCAGCTCGTCCCGGGACAGGGTGGGGCAGCCCCAGCATTTT,CASSSSRDRVGQPQHF
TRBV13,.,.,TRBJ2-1,TGTGCCAGCAGCTCGTCCCCCATGCCCGGGATGGGCAATGAGCAGTTCTTC,CASSSSPMPGMGNEQFF
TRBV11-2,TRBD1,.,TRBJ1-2,TGTGCCAGCAGCTTAGTACGCTTTATGGGGACAGATACCTATGGCTACACCTTC,CASSLVRFMGTDTYGYTF
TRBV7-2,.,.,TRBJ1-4,TGTGCCAGCAGCCTGTGGGCGGGGCTGGGTAATGAAAAACTGTTTTTT,CASSLWAGLGNEKLFF
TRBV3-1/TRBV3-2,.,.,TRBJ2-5,TGTGCCAGCAGACTAGGGAGCAACCAAGAGACCCAGTACTTC,CASRLGSNQETQYF
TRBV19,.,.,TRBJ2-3,TGTGCCAGTAGTATAGGTCCTACTAGCACAGATACGCAGTATTTT,CASSIGPTSTDTQYF
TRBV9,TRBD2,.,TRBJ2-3,TGTGCCAGCAGCGCTGGGGGGGGACCAGATACGCAGTATTTT,CASSAGGGPDTQYF
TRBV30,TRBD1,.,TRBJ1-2,TGTGCCTGGAGTGTAGACAGGGCTGGCTATGGCTACACCTTC,CAWSVDRAGYGYTF
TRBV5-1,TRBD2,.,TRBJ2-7,TGCGCCAGCAGCTTGGATGGGACTAGCAGGTACGAGCAGTACTTC,CASSLDGTSRYEQYF
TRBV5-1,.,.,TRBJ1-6,TGCGCCAGCAGCTTGGCCCCGCCCGGGGGAGGTTCACCCCTCCACTTT,CASSLAPPGGGSPLHF
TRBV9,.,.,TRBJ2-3,TGTGCCAGCAGCGTCCAGGTCACTAGCACAGATACGCAGTATTTT,CASSVQVTSTDTQYF
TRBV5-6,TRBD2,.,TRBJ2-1,TGTGCCAGCAGCTACCCTACTAGCGGGGGCTACAATGAGCAGTTCTTC,CASSYPTSGGYNEQFF
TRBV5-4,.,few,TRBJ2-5,TGTGCCAGCAGCTTGCAGGAAGAGACCCAGTACTTC,CASSLQEETQYF
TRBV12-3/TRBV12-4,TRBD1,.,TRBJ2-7,TGTGCCAGCAGGACAGGGCTCTTTGGAGAGCAGTACTTC,CASRTGLFGEQYF
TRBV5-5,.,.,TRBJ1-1,TGTGCCAGCAGCTTGTATGACGGACAGCCTGAAGCTTTCTTT,CASSLYDGQPEAFF
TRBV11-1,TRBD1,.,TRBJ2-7,TGTGCCAGCAGCTCCCCGGGACAGGGCTCCTACGAGCAGTACTTC,CASSSPGQGSYEQYF
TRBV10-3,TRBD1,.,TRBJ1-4,TGTGCCATCAGTGAGTCAGGACAGGGGGCTGAAAAACTGTTTTTT,CAISESGQGAEKLFF
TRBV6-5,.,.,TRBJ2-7,TGTGCCAGCAGTCCTGCCGGGACATCTATACGGGAGCAGTACTTC,CASSPAGTSIREQYF
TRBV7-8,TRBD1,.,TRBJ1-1,TGTGCCAGCAGCCCTCCAGGACAGGGCCAAACTGAAGCTTTCTTT,CASSPPGQGQTEAFF
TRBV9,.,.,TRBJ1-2,TGTGCCAGCAGCGTAGCGCAGGGGCATGGCTACACCTTC,CASSVAQGHGYTF
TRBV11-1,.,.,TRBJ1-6,TGTGCCAGCAGCCGCACGGGGGGAGGCACTTCACCCCTCCACTTT,CASSRTGGGTSPLHF